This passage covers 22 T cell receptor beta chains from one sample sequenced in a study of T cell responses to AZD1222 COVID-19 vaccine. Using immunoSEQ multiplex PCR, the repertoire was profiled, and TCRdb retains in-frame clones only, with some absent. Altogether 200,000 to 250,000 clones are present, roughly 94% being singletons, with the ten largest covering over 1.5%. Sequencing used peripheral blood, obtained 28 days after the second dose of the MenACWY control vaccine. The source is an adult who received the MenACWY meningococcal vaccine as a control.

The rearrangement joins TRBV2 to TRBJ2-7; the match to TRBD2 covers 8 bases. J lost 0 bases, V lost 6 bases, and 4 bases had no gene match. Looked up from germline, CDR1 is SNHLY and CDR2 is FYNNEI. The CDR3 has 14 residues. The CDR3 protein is CASRERESSYEQYF. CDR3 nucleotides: TGTGCCAGCAGGGAGCGGGAGTCCTCCTACGAGCAGTACTTC. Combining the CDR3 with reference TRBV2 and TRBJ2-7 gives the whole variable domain EPEVTQTPSHQVTQMGQEVILRCVPISNHLYFYWYRQILGQKVEFLVSFYNNEISEKSEIFDDQFSVERPDGSNFTLKIRSTKLEDSAMYFCASRERESSYEQYFGPGTRLTVT.

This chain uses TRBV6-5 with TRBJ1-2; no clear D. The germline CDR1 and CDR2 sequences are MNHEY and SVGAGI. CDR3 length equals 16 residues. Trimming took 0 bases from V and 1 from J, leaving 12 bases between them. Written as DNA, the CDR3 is TGTGCCAGCAGTTACTCTACAGTCGCGGGTAACTATGGCTACACCTTC. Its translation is CASSYSTVAGNYGYTF.

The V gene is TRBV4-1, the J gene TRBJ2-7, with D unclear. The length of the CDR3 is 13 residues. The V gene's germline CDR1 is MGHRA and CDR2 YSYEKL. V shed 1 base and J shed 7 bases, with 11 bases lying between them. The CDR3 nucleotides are TGCGCCAGCAGCCAAGCTAGTCTTAGGGAGCAGTACTTC. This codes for CASSQASLREQYF.

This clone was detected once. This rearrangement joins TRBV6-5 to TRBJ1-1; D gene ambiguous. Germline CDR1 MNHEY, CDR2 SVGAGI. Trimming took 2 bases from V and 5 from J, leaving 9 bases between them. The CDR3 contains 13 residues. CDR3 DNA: TGTGCCAGCAGTTACGAAGTTGGGACTGAAGCTTTCTTT. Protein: CASSYEVGTEAFF.

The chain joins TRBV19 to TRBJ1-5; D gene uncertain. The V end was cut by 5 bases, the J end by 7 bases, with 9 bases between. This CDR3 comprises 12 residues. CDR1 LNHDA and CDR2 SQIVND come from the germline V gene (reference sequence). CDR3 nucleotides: TGTGCCAGTAGTGGGGTTTGGCAGCCCCAGCATTTT. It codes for CASSGVWQPQHF.

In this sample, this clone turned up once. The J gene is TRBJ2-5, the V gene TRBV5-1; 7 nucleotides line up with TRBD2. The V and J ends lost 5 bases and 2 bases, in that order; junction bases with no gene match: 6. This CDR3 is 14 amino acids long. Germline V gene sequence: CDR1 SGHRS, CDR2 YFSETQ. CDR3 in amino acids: CASRPGGTQETQYF. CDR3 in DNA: TGCGCCAGCAGGCCGGGGGGTACACAAGAGACCCAGTACTTC.

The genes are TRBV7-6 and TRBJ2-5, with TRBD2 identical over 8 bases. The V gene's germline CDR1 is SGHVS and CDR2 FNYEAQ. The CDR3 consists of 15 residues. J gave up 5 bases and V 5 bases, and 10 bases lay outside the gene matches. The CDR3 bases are TGTGCCAGCAGCGCGTCCGGGGGGGCCCTTGAGACCCAGTACTTC. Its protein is CASSASGGALETQYF.

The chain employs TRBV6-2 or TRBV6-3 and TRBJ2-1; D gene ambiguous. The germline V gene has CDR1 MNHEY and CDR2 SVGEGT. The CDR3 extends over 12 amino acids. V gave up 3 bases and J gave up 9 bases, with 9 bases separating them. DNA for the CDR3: TGTGCCAGCAGTTATTCGGGCATTGAGCAGTTCTTC. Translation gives CASSYSGIEQFF.

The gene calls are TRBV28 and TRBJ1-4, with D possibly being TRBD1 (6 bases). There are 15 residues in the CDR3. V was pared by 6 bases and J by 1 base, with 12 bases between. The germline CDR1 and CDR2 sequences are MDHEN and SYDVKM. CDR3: CASRTPGQTNEKLFF. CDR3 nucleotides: TGTGCCAGCAGGACTCCGGGACAAACTAATGAAAAACTGTTTTTT.

CDR3 protein: CASSYLPGQGNTEAFF. The CDR3 DNA reads as TGTGCCAGCAGTTACTTGCCGGGACAGGGGAACACTGAAGCTTTCTTT. This chain uses TRBV6-5 with TRBJ1-1, with TRBD1 matching over 9 bases. Germline CDR1 MNHEY, CDR2 SVGAGI. The CDR3 loop spans 16 amino acids. V was pared by 1 base and J by 1 base, with 4 bases of the junction left unmatched.

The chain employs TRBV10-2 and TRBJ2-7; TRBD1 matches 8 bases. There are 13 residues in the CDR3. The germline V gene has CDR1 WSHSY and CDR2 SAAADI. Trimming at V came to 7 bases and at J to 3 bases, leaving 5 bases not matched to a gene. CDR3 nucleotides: TGCGCCAGCATCGGACAGGGAGGCTACGAGCAGTACTTC. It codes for CASIGQGGYEQYF.

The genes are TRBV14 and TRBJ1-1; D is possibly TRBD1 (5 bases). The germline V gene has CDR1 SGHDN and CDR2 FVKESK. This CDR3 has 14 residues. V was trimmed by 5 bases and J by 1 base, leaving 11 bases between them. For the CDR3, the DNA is TGTGCCAGCAGCGGGGGGATGACGAACACTGAAGCTTTCTTT. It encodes CASSGGMTNTEAFF. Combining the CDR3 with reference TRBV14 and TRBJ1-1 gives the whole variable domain EAGVTQFPSHSVIEKGQTVTLRCDPISGHDNLYWYRRVMGKEIKFLLHFVKESKQDESGMPNNRFLAERTGGTYSTLKVQPAELEDSGVYFCASSGGMTNTEAFFGQGTRLTVV.

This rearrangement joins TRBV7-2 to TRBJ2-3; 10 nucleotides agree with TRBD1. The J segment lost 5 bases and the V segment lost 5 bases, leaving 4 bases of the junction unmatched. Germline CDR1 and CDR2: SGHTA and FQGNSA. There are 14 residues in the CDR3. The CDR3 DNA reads TGTGCCAGCAGCCAATGGACAGGGGGAGATACGCAGTATTTT. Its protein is CASSQWTGGDTQYF.

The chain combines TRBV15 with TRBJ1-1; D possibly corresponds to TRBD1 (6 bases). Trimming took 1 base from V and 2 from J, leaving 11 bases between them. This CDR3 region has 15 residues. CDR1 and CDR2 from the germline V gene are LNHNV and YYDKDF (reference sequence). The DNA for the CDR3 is TGTGCCACCAGCAGAGGTACAGGGCGAAACACTGAAGCTTTCTTT. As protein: CATSRGTGRNTEAFF.

CDR3 nucleotides: TGTGCCAGCTCAGCGCCGGGAAACACCATATATTTT. Amino acids: CASSAPGNTIYF. This chain links TRBV18 with TRBJ1-3, with D unresolved. Between the trimmed V and J ends, which lost 5 bases and 4 bases, there was a span of 6 bases. The CDR3 spans 12 residues. Germline V gives CDR1 KGHSH, CDR2 LQKENI.

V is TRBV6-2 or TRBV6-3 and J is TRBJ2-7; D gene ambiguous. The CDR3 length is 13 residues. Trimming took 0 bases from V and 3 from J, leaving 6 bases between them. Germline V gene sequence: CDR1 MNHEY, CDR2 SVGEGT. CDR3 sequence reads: CASSYSEDYEQYF. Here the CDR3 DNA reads TGTGCCAGCAGTTACTCGGAAGACTACGAGCAGTACTTC.

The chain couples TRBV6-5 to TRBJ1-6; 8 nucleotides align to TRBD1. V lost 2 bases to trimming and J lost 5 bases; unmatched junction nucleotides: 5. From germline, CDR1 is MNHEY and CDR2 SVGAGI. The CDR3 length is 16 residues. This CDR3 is CASSYHQGANNSPLHF. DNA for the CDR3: TGTGCCAGCAGTTACCACCAGGGGGCGAATAATTCACCCCTCCACTTT.

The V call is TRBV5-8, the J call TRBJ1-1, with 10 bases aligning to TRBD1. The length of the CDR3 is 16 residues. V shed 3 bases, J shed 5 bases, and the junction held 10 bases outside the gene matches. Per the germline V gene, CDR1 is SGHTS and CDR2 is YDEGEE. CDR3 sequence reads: CASSSGTGDWGTEAFF. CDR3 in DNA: TGTGCCAGCAGCTCGGGGACAGGGGATTGGGGAACTGAAGCTTTCTTT.

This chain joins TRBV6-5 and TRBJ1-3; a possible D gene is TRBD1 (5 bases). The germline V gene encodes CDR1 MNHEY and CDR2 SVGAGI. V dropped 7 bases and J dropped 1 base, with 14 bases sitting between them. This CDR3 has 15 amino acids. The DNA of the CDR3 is TGTGCCAGCATGGGGGAGCCGGGGTCTGGAAACACCATATATTTT. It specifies CASMGEPGSGNTIYF.

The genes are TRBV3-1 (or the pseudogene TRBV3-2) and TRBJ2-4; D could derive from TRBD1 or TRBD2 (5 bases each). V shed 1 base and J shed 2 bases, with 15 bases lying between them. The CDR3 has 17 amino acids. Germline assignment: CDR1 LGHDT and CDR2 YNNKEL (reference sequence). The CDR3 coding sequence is TGTGCCAGCAGCCAAGCCTCGGGGAAGGGGACCAAAAACATTCAGTACTTC. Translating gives CASSQASGKGTKNIQYF.

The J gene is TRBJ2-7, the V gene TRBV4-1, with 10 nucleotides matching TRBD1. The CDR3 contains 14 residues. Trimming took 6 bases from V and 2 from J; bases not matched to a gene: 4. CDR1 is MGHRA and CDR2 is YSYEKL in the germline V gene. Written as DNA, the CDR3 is TGCGCCAGCAGGGAGGGGACAGGGGCCTACGAGCAGTACTTC. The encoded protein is CASREGTGAYEQYF.

This CDR3 is CASRAGVSANEQYF. In DNA form, the CDR3 reads TGTGCCAGCCGAGCGGGAGTTAGCGCCAACGAGCAGTACTTC. The rearrangement joins TRBV6-5 to TRBJ2-7; 8 nucleotides match TRBD2. V shed 8 bases, J shed 5 bases, and the junction held 11 bases outside the gene matches. Germline loops: CDR1 MNHEY, CDR2 SVGAGI. CDR3 length: 14 amino acids.